What follows is one T cell receptor beta chain and its context. The method was immunoSEQ multiplex PCR; TCRdb's version includes in-frame clones alone and lacks a portion of them. The table has some 130,000 clones, 89% seen once. This entry belongs to a study of T cell responses to AZD1222 COVID-19 vaccine. The sequence was collected from an adult in good health. The input for sequencing was peripheral blood, taken on day 0 of AZD1222 vaccination.

In DNA form, the CDR3 reads TGTGCCAGCAGCTCCGGGGACACCTCTGGAAACACCATATATTTT. Translated, it gives CASSSGDTSGNTIYF. The chain carries TRBV5-6 and TRBJ1-3; a possible D gene is TRBD1 (6 bases). CDR1 and CDR2 from the germline V gene are SGHDT and YYEEEE. The length of the CDR3 is 15 residues. Trimming shortened V by 3 bases and J by 0 bases, and 10 bases separated the two germline ends.